These T cell receptor beta chains were read from a single sample in a study of PD-1 blockade in mismatch repair-deficient tumors. TCRdb's table, derived via immunoSEQ multiplex PCR, lists solely in-frame clones and lacks some. This table holds roughly 120,000 clones, 60% to 85% found once. This specimen consisted of peripheral blood, obtained 60 weeks after starting pembrolizumab. These receptor sequences come from an adult with mismatch repair-deficient cancer. The CDR3 runs from the conserved cysteine through the conserved F or W. D genes are given only for firm matches. The size entry is marked missing in some rows and otherwise reads once, few, many or a size class.

j_call d_call v_call cdr3_length clone_size cdr3_aa cdr3_nt
TRBJ2-7 . TRBV2 13 few CASSPRYGYEQYF TGTGCCAGCAGTCCGAGGTACGGTTACGAGCAGTACTTC
TRBJ2-2 . TRBV19 15 . CASLEGGRAAGELFF TGTGCCAGTCTTGAGGGGGGGCGCGCGGCCGGGGAGCTGTTTTTT
TRBJ1-1 . TRBV12-5 13 . CASGLVDNTEAFF TGTGCTAGTGGTTTGGTGGATAACACTGAAGCTTTCTTT
TRBJ2-1 TRBD2 TRBV29-1 14 . CSAGTSGPYNEQFF TGCAGCGCCGGGACTAGCGGGCCTTACAATGAGCAGTTCTTC
TRBJ2-3 . TRBV5-1 17 few CASSLNSAGLSTDTQYF TGCGCCAGCAGCTTGAATTCGGCGGGACTTAGCACAGATACGCAGTATTTT
TRBJ2-1 TRBD2 TRBV19 17 . CASTRGTSGSGYNEQFF TGTGCCAGTACCCGAGGGACTAGCGGGAGTGGCTACAATGAGCAGTTCTTC
TRBJ1-1 . TRBV20-1 11 once CSARLNTEAFF TGCAGTGCTAGATTGAACACTGAAGCTTTCTTT
TRBJ2-3 TRBD1 TRBV30 13 . CARSTGATDTQYF TGTGCCCGATCGACAGGGGCGACGGATACGCAGTATTTT
TRBJ2-3 . TRBV2 14 . CARGGRDDTDTQYF TGTGCCAGGGGGGGGCGGGATGACACAGATACGCAGTATTTT
TRBJ1-1 TRBD1 TRBV5-1 15 . CASSYKQGSNTEAFF TGCGCCAGCAGCTATAAACAGGGGTCGAACACTGAAGCTTTCTTT
TRBJ2-5 TRBD1 TRBV7-7 14 . CASSMRQGALSQYF TGTGCTAGCAGCATGAGACAGGGGGCTTTGTCCCAGTACTTC
TRBJ2-3 . TRBV9 15 once CASSAAGLSTDTQYF TGTGCCAGCAGCGCCGCCGGACTTAGCACAGATACGCAGTATTTT
TRBJ2-3 . TRBV7-3 14 . CASSLTGGTDTQYF TGTGCCAGCAGCTTAACAGGGGGCACAGATACGCAGTATTTT
TRBJ2-3 . TRBV19 15 . CASSSRDGSTDTQYF TGTGCCAGTAGTAGCCGGGACGGCAGCACAGATACGCAGTATTTT
TRBJ2-3 TRBD2 TRBV7-9 16 . CASSLSLAGGGDTQYF TGTGCCAGCAGCTTAAGCCTAGCGGGAGGTGGAGATACGCAGTATTTT
TRBJ2-7 TRBD1 TRBV29-1 13 . CSGQPGQAHEQYF TGCAGCGGTCAACCGGGACAGGCTCACGAGCAGTACTTC
TRBJ1-5 . TRBV2 15 . CASSSRAYSNQPQHF TGTGCCAGCAGTTCCAGGGCTTATAGCAATCAGCCCCAGCATTTT
TRBJ2-1 . TRBV14 14 . CASSQGGSYNEQFF TGTGCCAGCAGCCAGGGAGGCTCCTACAATGAGCAGTTCTTC
TRBJ2-1 TRBD2 TRBV4-1 17 . CASSQDWGGSSYNEQFF TGCGCCAGCAGCCAAGATTGGGGGGGAAGCTCCTACAATGAGCAGTTCTTC
TRBJ2-3 . TRBV4-1 15 . CASSSPAGYLDTQYF TGCGCCAGCAGCTCACCGGCGGGGTACCTGGATACGCAGTATTTT
TRBJ1-3 . TRBV12-2 11 . CASRPSPPIYF TGTGCAAGTCGCCCAAGTCCGCCCATATATTTT
TRBJ2-3 . TRBV5-1 16 few CASSLVGTDKTDTQYF TGCGCCAGCAGCTTGGTAGGGACCGATAAGACAGATACGCAGTATTTT
TRBJ2-7 . TRBV6-1 12 . CASSFLGVEQYF TGTGCCAGCAGTTTCCTGGGCGTCGAGCAGTACTTC
TRBJ1-2 . TRBV7-3 16 once CASSLTDGSSNYGYTF TGTGCCAGCAGCTTAACAGATGGATCCTCTAACTATGGCTACACCTTC
TRBJ2-7 TRBD1 TRBV7-2 12 few CASSPGGHEQYF TGTGCCAGCAGCCCAGGGGGCCACGAGCAGTACTTC
TRBJ2-7 TRBD1 TRBV4-1 15 . CASSLGQGESYEQYF TGCGCCAGCAGCCTTGGACAGGGCGAGTCCTACGAGCAGTACTTC
TRBJ2-3 . TRBV5-4 12 many CASSQYRDTQYF TGTGCCAGCAGCCAATACAGGGATACGCAGTATTTT
TRBJ2-3 . TRBV6-1 14 . CASGVGRLTDTQYF TGTGCCAGCGGAGTGGGACGGCTCACAGATACGCAGTATTTT
TRBJ1-2 TRBD1 TRBV5-1 18 . CASSLRGTARVGNEGYTF TGCGCCAGCAGCCTACGTGGGACAGCAAGGGTCGGCAATGAGGGCTACACCTTC
TRBJ2-5 . TRBV5-4 12 . CASRQDRGTQYF TGTGCCAGCAGGCAAGATAGGGGCACCCAGTACTTC
TRBJ2-5 TRBD2 TRBV2 15 . CASSEWGEGQETQYF TGTGCCAGCAGTGAGTGGGGGGAGGGCCAAGAGACCCAGTACTTC
TRBJ2-3 TRBD2 TRBV5-1 15 . CASSYIAGESDTQYF TGCGCCAGCAGCTACATAGCGGGAGAGTCCGATACGCAGTATTTT
TRBJ1-3 . TRBV10-3 15 once CAISESAGSGNTIYF TGTGCCATCAGTGAGTCGGCTGGGTCTGGAAACACCATATATTTT
TRBJ2-7 . TRBV10-3 14 few CAISVGDRAYEQYF TGTGCCATCAGTGTAGGAGACAGAGCCTACGAGCAGTACTTC
TRBJ2-7 . TRBV7-9 16 . CASSILTGFSPYEQYF TGTGCCAGCAGTATCCTTACAGGGTTTTCTCCCTACGAGCAGTACTTC
TRBJ2-1 TRBD2 TRBV2 12 . CASGTRYGEQFF TGTGCCAGCGGGACTAGATATGGCGAGCAGTTCTTC
TRBJ1-2 TRBD1 TRBV7-2 14 . CASSLGTGAAGYTF TGTGCCAGCAGCTTAGGGACAGGGGCCGCTGGCTACACCTTC
TRBJ2-3 . TRBV7-7 15 few CASSLGSGRTDTQYF TGTGCTAGCAGCTTAGGCAGCGGACGAACAGATACGCAGTATTTT
TRBJ2-1 . TRBV21-1 13 . CASSKGAGDEQFF TGTGCCAGCAGCAAAGGAGCGGGAGATGAGCAGTTCTTC
TRBJ2-1 TRBD2 TRBV5-4 15 once CASSLEGLANNEQFF TGTGCCAGCAGCTTGGAGGGACTAGCGAACAATGAGCAGTTCTTC